The clone carrying this T cell receptor (beta chain) was recorded once. This entry belongs to a study of Graves' ophthalmopathy and Graves' hyperthyroidism. CDR3 length: 13 amino acids. With 4 bases clipped from V and 8 bases from J, the junction kept 5 bases outside the gene matches. Per the germline V gene, CDR1 is LGHNA and CDR2 is YNFKEQ. In donors with ophthalmopathy, activity was moderate-to-severe, with CAS ≥3, NOSPECS ≥4 and duration under 3 months. The PBMCs used were ones drawn from about 9.3 ml of fresh peripheral blood. Researchers took RNA transcripts and amplified TCR beta CDR3 regions from them. Scientists carried out first-round RT-PCR using HTBI primers and then a second-round multiplex PCR. TCRdb analysed the multiplex PCR reads with MiXCR anew, one entry per CDR3 protein. The sample has hundreds of thousands of distinct CDR3 sequences, over 13% seen once.

Sequencing was carried out using blood. The source is a woman aged 25 to 39 with Graves' ophthalmopathy. The chain recombines TRBV4-2 with TRBJ1-1, with 9 bases aligning to TRBD1. The CDR3 coding sequence is TGTGCCAGCAGCCGAGCCGGGACAGGGGAAGCTTTCTTT. It yields the protein CASSRAGTGEAFF.